Listed here are 16 T cell receptor beta chains from one sample, sequenced in a study of neurological immune-mediated disorders. Each CDR3 protein gets one entry after TCRdb re-called the 5' RACE reads with MiXCR. The sample lists roughly 30,000 distinct CDR3 sequences, about 6.2% occurring once. Sequenced input: PBMCs. These TCRs come from a woman in her 50s in good health.

This clonotype occurred many times. This sequence joins TRBV12-3 or TRBV12-4 and TRBJ1-2; the D is unclear. The CDR3 sequence is 11 residues long. Trimming left V 4 bases short and J 5 bases short, with 5 bases between. The CDR3 protein is CASSSPYGYTF. For the CDR3, the DNA is TGTGCCAGCAGTTCCCCGTATGGCTACACCTTC.

In this sample, this clonotype turned up many times. The V call is TRBV7-7, the J call TRBJ2-1, with unresolved D. Per the germline V gene, CDR1 is SSHAT and CDR2 is FNYEAQ (reference sequence). This CDR3 comprises 13 residues. The V gene lost 0 bases and the J gene lost 3 bases, with 3 bases spanning the gap. The CDR3 loop is CASSLARYNEQFF. CDR3 nucleotides: TGTGCCAGCAGCTTAGCCCGCTACAATGAGCAGTTCTTC.

The V gene is TRBV5-8, the J gene TRBJ1-2, with D perhaps TRBD1 (5 bases). The CDR3 is 16 residues long. The germline V and J ends were trimmed by 0 bases and 4 bases, with 16 bases remaining between them. Germline CDR1 SGHTS, CDR2 YDEGEE. The CDR3 region is CASSLEWGNGGYGYTF. The CDR3 DNA reads TGTGCCAGCAGCTTGGAGTGGGGCAACGGAGGCTATGGCTACACCTTC.

This clonotype has at least ten counts. The CDR3 sequence: CASRPPGTSGRGNIQYF. CDR3 DNA sequence: TGTGCCAGCAGGCCGCCCGGGACTAGCGGGAGGGGAAACATTCAGTACTTC. V is TRBV12-3 or TRBV12-4 and J is TRBJ2-4, with 16 bases aligning to TRBD2. There are 17 residues in the CDR3. The trim removed 6 bases at V and 6 bases at J, leaving 8 bases unmatched.

The table lists this clonotype with many counts. This sequence joins TRBV20-1 and TRBJ2-3; D gene unclear. The V and J ends lost 4 bases and 2 bases respectively, with 7 bases between them. Germline V gives CDR1 DFQATT, CDR2 SNEGSKA (reference sequence). The length of the CDR3 is 12 residues. CDR3 amino acids: CSATGHTDTQYF. CDR3 DNA sequence: TGCAGTGCTACCGGGCACACAGATACGCAGTATTTT.

This clonotype was detected ten times or more. The rearrangement uses TRBV24-1 and TRBJ1-1; 7 nucleotides align to TRBD1. With V trimmed by 7 bases and J by 0 bases, 7 bases remained unmatched. The CDR3 consists of 15 residues. CDR1 and CDR2 from the germline V gene are KGHDR and SFDVKD. The CDR3 region is CATSGQDSLNTEAFF. As DNA, the CDR3 is TGTGCCACCAGCGGACAGGATAGTCTGAACACTGAAGCTTTCTTT.

This clonotype has at least ten counts. This chain links TRBV5-1 with TRBJ1-6, with D possibly being TRBD1 (5 bases). The CDR3 covers 14 residues. The germline gives CDR1 SGHRS, CDR2 YFSETQ. Trimming took 1 base from V and 4 from J, leaving 6 bases between them. As DNA, the CDR3 is TGCGCCAGCAGCTTGTCAGGGTATAATTCACCCCTCCACTTT. Protein sequence: CASSLSGYNSPLHF.

This clonotype was seen repeatedly, ten times or more. The V call is TRBV5-1, the J call TRBJ2-1; 10 bases are shared with TRBD2. Losses at the gene ends were 0 bases for V and 14 bases for J; bases not matched to a gene: 8. CDR1 SGHRS and CDR2 YFSETQ come from the germline V gene. The CDR3 is 14 residues long. CDR3 amino acids: CASSLEASGSGEFF. CDR3 bases: TGCGCCAGCAGCTTGGAGGCTAGCGGGAGCGGGGAGTTCTTC.

Ten or more counts support this clonotype. The V and J genes are TRBV7-6 and TRBJ1-1; weak D call: TRBD1 (6 bases). The germline V gene has CDR1 SGHVS and CDR2 FNYEAQ. The V end was cut by 2 bases, the J end by 12 bases, with 16 bases between. The CDR3 is 13 residues long. The CDR3 bases are TGTGCCAGCAGCTTAACCGGGGGCGCAAAGCCTTTCTTT. Its protein is CASSLTGGAKPFF. The full variable domain, completed using reference TRBV7-6 and TRBJ1-1, is GAGVSQSPRYKVTKRGQDVALRCDPISGHVSLYWYRQALGQGPEFLTYFNYEAQQDKSGLPNDRFSAERPEGSISTLTIQRTEQRDSAMYRCASSLTGGAKPFFGQGTRLTVV.

This clonotype was seen at least ten times. DNA of the CDR3: TGTGCCAGCAGTTCGCACCAGGGCGCCAGTGGCTACACCTTC. Translating gives CASSSHQGASGYTF. The chain combines TRBV27 with TRBJ1-2; D might be TRBD1 (5 bases). V was trimmed by 4 bases and J by 7 bases, leaving 16 bases between them. The CDR3 loop spans 14 amino acids. Germline loops: CDR1 MNHEY, CDR2 SMNVEV (reference sequence).

This clonotype was found many times. V gene TRBV20-1 combines with J gene TRBJ1-6; D is possibly TRBD1 (6 bases). There are 15 residues in the CDR3. Germline V CDR1 and CDR2: DFQATT, SNEGSKA (reference sequence). The V and J ends lost 1 base and 8 bases respectively, with 15 bases between them. CDR3 DNA sequence: TGCAGTGCTAGAGGGACAGTTGACCTGTATTCACCCCTCCACTTT. It is translated as CSARGTVDLYSPLHF.

This clonotype was recorded at least ten times. The chain links TRBV20-1 to TRBJ2-1; 8 bases are a match to TRBD2. Germline-derived CDR1 and CDR2 are DFQATT and SNEGSKA (reference sequence). CDR3 length: 14 residues. J lost 8 bases, V lost 3 bases, and 9 bases had no gene match. The CDR3 reads CSASSGRGNDEQFF. Written as DNA, the CDR3 is TGCAGTGCTAGCTCCGGGAGGGGGAACGATGAGCAGTTCTTC.

This clonotype appeared many times. The rearrangement links TRBV7-9 to TRBJ1-5; D possibly corresponds to TRBD1 (6 bases). From germline, CDR1 is SEHNR and CDR2 FQNEAQ (reference sequence). The CDR3 has 15 residues. Trimming removed 1 base from V and 4 bases from J, with 11 bases in between. For the CDR3, the DNA is TGTGCCAGCAGCTTAGACGGGACAACAAATCAGCCCCAGCATTTT. It specifies CASSLDGTTNQPQHF.

This clonotype was seen many times. J is TRBJ2-5 and V is TRBV20-1; D could derive from TRBD1 or TRBD2 (5 bases each). The CDR3 has 14 residues. Between the trimmed V and J ends, which lost 6 bases and 1 base, there was a span of 15 bases. The germline V gene has CDR1 DFQATT and CDR2 SNEGSKA (reference sequence). The CDR3 DNA is TGCAGTGCGGGGGTAGCTTACGGCCAAGAGACCCAGTACTTC. Protein: CSAGVAYGQETQYF.

This clonotype occurred many times. The chain is built from TRBV5-1 and TRBJ1-3; D is unresolved. The CDR3 length is 13 residues. V was clipped by 5 bases and J by 0 bases, with 6 bases between them. Germline-derived CDR1 and CDR2 are SGHRS and YFSETQ. For the CDR3, the DNA is TGCGCCAGCAGGGCGATCTCTGGAAACACCATATATTTT. This gives the protein CASRAISGNTIYF.

This clonotype was observed once. The CDR3, as DNA: TGTGCCAGCGGCGAACAGGGGGGTTTAGATACGCAGTATTTT. Translating gives CASGEQGGLDTQYF. V is TRBV11-2 and J is TRBJ2-3; 8 bases fit TRBD1. The CDR3 is 14 residues long. Germline V lookup: CDR1 SGHAT, CDR2 FQNNGV. V shed 8 bases, J shed 5 bases, and the junction held 9 bases outside the gene matches.